Listed below are T cell receptor beta chains from one sample, sequenced in a study of Ad26.COV2.S vaccination and SARS-CoV-2 variants. The assay was immunoSEQ multiplex PCR, and TCRdb's table has in-frame clones only and misses some. This sample has about 480,000 clones, with 87% found just once. Sample: peripheral blood, taken in a trial of Ad26.COV2.S vaccine versus placebo. The source is a person aged 18-65 years who received the Ad26.COV2.S COVID-19 vaccine or a placebo. Each CDR3 is given with its conserved first and last residue. Each record gives: V gene, J gene, clone size, D gene, CDR3 DNA, CDR3 protein. A D gene is named only where the DNA matches it firmly. Clone size appears in some rows only: once, few, many, or a class for an expanded clone.

V gene: TRBV28; J gene: TRBJ2-3; clone size: NA; D gene: NA; CDR3 DNA: TGTGCCAGCAGTTTAAGGGCTGGGGCGGGCACAGATACGCAGTATTTT; CDR3 protein: CASSLRAGAGTDTQYF
V gene: TRBV7-6; J gene: TRBJ2-1; clone size: NA; D gene: TRBD2; CDR3 DNA: TGTGCCAGCAGCGGGGGACTAGGAACCTCCTACAATGAGCAGTTCTTC; CDR3 protein: CASSGGLGTSYNEQFF
V gene: TRBV6-5; J gene: TRBJ2-7; clone size: NA; D gene: NA; CDR3 DNA: TGTGCCAGCAGCCAGGGGACGGCCAGCTCCTACGAGCAGTACTTC; CDR3 protein: CASSQGTASSYEQYF
V gene: TRBV4-2; J gene: TRBJ1-6; clone size: NA; D gene: TRBD1; CDR3 DNA: TGTGCCAGCAGCCAGGAATCGAGAGGCAGGGGGGAATCACCCCTCCACTTT; CDR3 protein: CASSQESRGRGESPLHF
V gene: TRBV24-1; J gene: TRBJ2-2; clone size: few; D gene: NA; CDR3 DNA: TGTGCCACCAGTGATGGTTCTGCGCACACCGGGGAGCTGTTTTTT; CDR3 protein: CATSDGSAHTGELFF
V gene: TRBV4-3; J gene: TRBJ2-1; clone size: NA; D gene: NA; CDR3 DNA: TGCGCCAGCAGCCAGGGCAGGCCCTACAATGAGCAGTTCTTC; CDR3 protein: CASSQGRPYNEQFF
V gene: TRBV11-2; J gene: TRBJ2-7; clone size: NA; D gene: TRBD1; CDR3 DNA: TGTGCCAGCAGCTTATTTGGCAGGGGGATTGGCGGCGAGCAGTACTTC; CDR3 protein: CASSLFGRGIGGEQYF
V gene: TRBV27; J gene: TRBJ2-7; clone size: NA; D gene: NA; CDR3 DNA: TGTGCCAGCAGTTCTCCCTCCGGGCGGGGAACCTACGAGCAGTACTTC; CDR3 protein: CASSSPSGRGTYEQYF
V gene: TRBV29-1; J gene: TRBJ2-7; clone size: NA; D gene: NA; CDR3 DNA: TGCAGCGTTGAGACAGGAGGCCACTACGAGCAGTACTTC; CDR3 protein: CSVETGGHYEQYF
V gene: TRBV7-8; J gene: TRBJ2-5; clone size: NA; D gene: TRBD2; CDR3 DNA: TGTGCCAGCAGCTTAGCGGGCAGGGCGGGAGGAGAGACCCAGTACTTC; CDR3 protein: CASSLAGRAGGETQYF
V gene: TRBV21-1; J gene: TRBJ1-2; clone size: NA; D gene: NA; CDR3 DNA: TGTGCCAGCATCAAAGGTGGGGTATATGGCTACACCTTC; CDR3 protein: CASIKGGVYGYTF
V gene: TRBV7-2; J gene: TRBJ1-2; clone size: NA; D gene: NA; CDR3 DNA: TGTGCCAGCAGCTTAGCGCCAAGCTATGGCTACACCTTC; CDR3 protein: CASSLAPSYGYTF
V gene: TRBV4-1; J gene: TRBJ2-7; clone size: NA; D gene: TRBD2; CDR3 DNA: TGCGCCAGCAGCCCCCGCCTCCTAGCGGGAGATTCTTCCGAGCAGTACTTC; CDR3 protein: CASSPRLLAGDSSEQYF
V gene: TRBV6-5; J gene: TRBJ1-1; clone size: few; D gene: NA; CDR3 DNA: TGTGCCAGCAGCGCGGGAAGGGTGAACACTGAAGCTTTCTTT; CDR3 protein: CASSAGRVNTEAFF
V gene: TRBV6-5; J gene: TRBJ2-7; clone size: NA; D gene: TRBD2; CDR3 DNA: TGTGCCAGCAGTTACTCGTCCCTAGCGGGAGGTTACGAGCAGTACTTC; CDR3 protein: CASSYSSLAGGYEQYF
V gene: TRBV5-6; J gene: TRBJ1-5; clone size: many; D gene: NA; CDR3 DNA: TGTGCCAGCAGCTTGTTCGGCACAGGGCGCCGGAATCAGCCCCAGCATTTT; CDR3 protein: CASSLFGTGRRNQPQHF
V gene: TRBV12-5; J gene: TRBJ2-3; clone size: once; D gene: TRBD1; CDR3 DNA: TGTGCTAGTGGTTTAGGGGACAGGGTCACAGATACGCAGTATTTT; CDR3 protein: CASGLGDRVTDTQYF
V gene: TRBV27; J gene: TRBJ2-7; clone size: NA; D gene: TRBD1; CDR3 DNA: TGTGCCAGCAGTGCGGGGACAGGGGGCTACGAGCAGTACTTC; CDR3 protein: CASSAGTGGYEQYF
V gene: TRBV6-5; J gene: TRBJ2-1; clone size: NA; D gene: NA; CDR3 DNA: TGTGCCAGCAGCCCCTGGCGGGAAGCATCCAATGAGCAGTTCTTC; CDR3 protein: CASSPWREASNEQFF
V gene: TRBV27; J gene: TRBJ1-3; clone size: NA; D gene: NA; CDR3 DNA: TGTGCCAGCAGTGATACAGGGAAGTCCGGAAACACCATATATTTT; CDR3 protein: CASSDTGKSGNTIYF
V gene: TRBV10-3; J gene: TRBJ1-1; clone size: NA; D gene: NA; CDR3 DNA: TGTGCCATCAGTGAGTCGGAAGGGACGAACACTGAAGCTTTCTTT; CDR3 protein: CAISESEGTNTEAFF
V gene: TRBV2; J gene: TRBJ2-2; clone size: NA; D gene: NA; CDR3 DNA: TGTGCCAGCCGCCGGACAAACACCGGGGAGCTGTTTTTT; CDR3 protein: CASRRTNTGELFF
V gene: TRBV10-3; J gene: TRBJ2-6; clone size: NA; D gene: NA; CDR3 DNA: TGTGCCATCAGTGAGCAGGGGTCTGGGGCCAACGTCCTGACTTTC; CDR3 protein: CAISEQGSGANVLTF
V gene: TRBV6-5; J gene: TRBJ2-3; clone size: NA; D gene: NA; CDR3 DNA: TGTGCCAGCAGTCTGCAGGGCGCAGATACGCAGTATTTT; CDR3 protein: CASSLQGADTQYF
V gene: TRBV9; J gene: TRBJ2-1; clone size: NA; D gene: TRBD2; CDR3 DNA: TGTGCCAGCAGCAACTCCGGGACTAGCGGGACCTGGGATGAGCAGTTCTTC; CDR3 protein: CASSNSGTSGTWDEQFF
V gene: TRBV2; J gene: TRBJ2-1; clone size: NA; D gene: NA; CDR3 DNA: TGTGCCAGCAGCGCGGACTACACAGATGAGCAGTTCTTC; CDR3 protein: CASSADYTDEQFF
V gene: TRBV19; J gene: TRBJ2-1; clone size: NA; D gene: TRBD2; CDR3 DNA: TGTGCCAGTATCCCTAGCGGGAGTTTTGGCAATGAGCAGTTCTTC; CDR3 protein: CASIPSGSFGNEQFF
V gene: TRBV5-1; J gene: TRBJ1-4; clone size: NA; D gene: TRBD1; CDR3 DNA: TGCGCCAGCAGCTTGGAGGGCAGGGGGGCTGAAAAACTGTTTTTT; CDR3 protein: CASSLEGRGAEKLFF
V gene: TRBV5-1; J gene: TRBJ2-5; clone size: NA; D gene: NA; CDR3 DNA: TGCGCCAGCAGCCAGCCCGGGGGCAGGGGAGAGACCCAGTACTTC; CDR3 protein: CASSQPGGRGETQYF
V gene: TRBV11-1; J gene: TRBJ2-1; clone size: NA; D gene: NA; CDR3 DNA: TGTGCCAGCAGCCCCGCGGCGTCGGGGAATGAGCAGTTCTTC; CDR3 protein: CASSPAASGNEQFF
V gene: TRBV19; J gene: TRBJ2-5; clone size: NA; D gene: NA; CDR3 DNA: TGTGCCAGTAGGATCCAAGAGACCCAGTACTTC; CDR3 protein: CASRIQETQYF
V gene: TRBV7-8; J gene: TRBJ2-3; clone size: NA; D gene: NA; CDR3 DNA: TGTGCCAGCAGCCCAGGACAGATGACAGATACGCAGTATTTT; CDR3 protein: CASSPGQMTDTQYF
V gene: TRBV6-5; J gene: TRBJ1-1; clone size: NA; D gene: TRBD1; CDR3 DNA: TGTGCCAGCAGCTCTACAGGGGCCAACACTGAAGCTTTCTTT; CDR3 protein: CASSSTGANTEAFF
V gene: TRBV19; J gene: TRBJ2-2; clone size: NA; D gene: TRBD2; CDR3 DNA: TGTGCCAGTCGACTAGCGGGTAACACCGGGGAGCTGTTTTTT; CDR3 protein: CASRLAGNTGELFF
V gene: TRBV28; J gene: TRBJ2-1; clone size: NA; D gene: NA; CDR3 DNA: TGTGCCAGCAGTTCAGGACTACGGCCGTTCTTC; CDR3 protein: CASSSGLRPFF
V gene: TRBV27; J gene: TRBJ2-2; clone size: NA; D gene: TRBD2; CDR3 DNA: TGTGCCAGCAAGGGGGGGACTAGCGAACCTGTTTGGACCGGGGAGCTGTTTTTT; CDR3 protein: CASKGGTSEPVWTGELFF
V gene: TRBV28; J gene: TRBJ2-7; clone size: NA; D gene: NA; CDR3 DNA: TGTGCCAGCAGCTCTGCGGACCCGCTCTACGAGCAGTACTTC; CDR3 protein: CASSSADPLYEQYF
V gene: TRBV19; J gene: TRBJ2-1; clone size: NA; D gene: NA; CDR3 DNA: TGTGCCAGTAGTACCGACTTAACTGGCTCCTACAATGAGCAGTTCTTC; CDR3 protein: CASSTDLTGSYNEQFF
V gene: TRBV2; J gene: TRBJ2-5; clone size: NA; D gene: TRBD1; CDR3 DNA: TGTGCCAGCAGTCCGGACAGGGGGCGCGGAGAGACCCAGTACTTC; CDR3 protein: CASSPDRGRGETQYF
V gene: TRBV7-3; J gene: TRBJ1-5; clone size: NA; D gene: NA; CDR3 DNA: TGTGCCAGCAGCTTAGACAGTTATCAGCCCCAGCATTTT; CDR3 protein: CASSLDSYQPQHF
V gene: TRBV19; J gene: TRBJ1-2; clone size: NA; D gene: NA; CDR3 DNA: TGTGCCAGTAGTATTGGGGATCGGGACTATGGCTACACCTTC; CDR3 protein: CASSIGDRDYGYTF
V gene: TRBV9; J gene: TRBJ2-4; clone size: NA; D gene: TRBD1; CDR3 DNA: TGTGCCAGCAGCGTAGGGACAGGCCGAAACTACGAAAACATTCAGTACTTC; CDR3 protein: CASSVGTGRNYENIQYF
V gene: TRBV3-1/TRBV3-2; J gene: TRBJ2-5; clone size: NA; D gene: TRBD2; CDR3 DNA: TGTGCCAGCAGCCAAGGGAGCGGGGCGAGGCGAGAGACCCAGTACTTC; CDR3 protein: CASSQGSGARRETQYF
V gene: TRBV9; J gene: TRBJ2-1; clone size: NA; D gene: TRBD2; CDR3 DNA: TGTGCCAGCAGCCCAACACTAGCGGGAGGAGGCAATGAGCAGTTCTTC; CDR3 protein: CASSPTLAGGGNEQFF
V gene: TRBV6-5; J gene: TRBJ2-3; clone size: NA; D gene: NA; CDR3 DNA: TGTGCCACCGAATTCGGGGGGCGTCTAGATACGCAGTATTTT; CDR3 protein: CATEFGGRLDTQYF
V gene: TRBV7-3; J gene: TRBJ2-3; clone size: NA; D gene: TRBD2; CDR3 DNA: TGTGCCAGCAGCTCCAGCGGGAGTGTTAATACGCAGTATTTT; CDR3 protein: CASSSSGSVNTQYF
V gene: TRBV27; J gene: TRBJ2-5; clone size: NA; D gene: NA; CDR3 DNA: TGTGCCAGCAGTTTATACCAAGAGACCCAGTACTTC; CDR3 protein: CASSLYQETQYF
V gene: TRBV30; J gene: TRBJ1-1; clone size: once; D gene: NA; CDR3 DNA: TGTGCCTTTAACAGGAACACTGAAGCTTTCTTT; CDR3 protein: CAFNRNTEAFF
V gene: TRBV9; J gene: TRBJ2-1; clone size: NA; D gene: TRBD1; CDR3 DNA: TGTGCCAGCAGCGCCACCGGGACAGGGAATGAGCAGTTCTTC; CDR3 protein: CASSATGTGNEQFF